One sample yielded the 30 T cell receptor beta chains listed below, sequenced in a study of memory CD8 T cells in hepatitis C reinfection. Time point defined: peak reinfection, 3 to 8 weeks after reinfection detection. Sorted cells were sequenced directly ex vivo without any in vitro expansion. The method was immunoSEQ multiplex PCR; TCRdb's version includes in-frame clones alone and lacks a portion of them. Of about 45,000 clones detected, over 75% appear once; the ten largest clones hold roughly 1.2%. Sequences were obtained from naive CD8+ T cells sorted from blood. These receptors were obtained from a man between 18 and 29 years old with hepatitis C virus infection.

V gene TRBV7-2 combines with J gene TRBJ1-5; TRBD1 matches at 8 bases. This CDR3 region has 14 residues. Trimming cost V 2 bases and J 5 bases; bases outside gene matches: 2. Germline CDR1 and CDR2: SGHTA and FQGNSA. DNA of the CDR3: TGTGCCAGCAGCTTACCGACAGGGGATCAGCCCCAGCATTTT. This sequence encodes CASSLPTGDQPQHF.

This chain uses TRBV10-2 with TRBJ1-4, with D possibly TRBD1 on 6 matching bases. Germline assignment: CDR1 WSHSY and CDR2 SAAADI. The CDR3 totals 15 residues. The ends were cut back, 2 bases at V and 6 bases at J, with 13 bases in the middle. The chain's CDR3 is CASSERARGHEKLFF. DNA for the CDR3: TGCGCCAGCAGTGAGCGTGCCAGGGGTCATGAAAAACTGTTTTTT.

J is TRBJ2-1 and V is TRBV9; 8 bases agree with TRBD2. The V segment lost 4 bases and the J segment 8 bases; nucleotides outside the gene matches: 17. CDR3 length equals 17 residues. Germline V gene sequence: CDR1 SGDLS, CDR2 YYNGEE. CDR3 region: CASSKEGGAGVGDEQFF. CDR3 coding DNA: TGTGCCAGCAGCAAAGAGGGGGGAGCGGGAGTGGGTGATGAGCAGTTCTTC.

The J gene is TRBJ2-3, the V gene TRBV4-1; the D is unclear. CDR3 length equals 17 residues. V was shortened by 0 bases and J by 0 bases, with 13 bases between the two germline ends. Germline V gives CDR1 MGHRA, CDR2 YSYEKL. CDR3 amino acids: CASSQERNFPSTDTQYF. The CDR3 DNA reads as TGCGCCAGCAGCCAAGAGAGGAACTTCCCTAGCACAGATACGCAGTATTTT.

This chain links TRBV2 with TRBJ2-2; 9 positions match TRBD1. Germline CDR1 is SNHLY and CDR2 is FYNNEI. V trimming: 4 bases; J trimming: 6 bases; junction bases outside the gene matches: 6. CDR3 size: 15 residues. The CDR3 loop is CASSGQGGPAGELFF. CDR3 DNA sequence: TGTGCCAGCAGTGGACAGGGGGGCCCGGCCGGGGAGCTGTTTTTT.

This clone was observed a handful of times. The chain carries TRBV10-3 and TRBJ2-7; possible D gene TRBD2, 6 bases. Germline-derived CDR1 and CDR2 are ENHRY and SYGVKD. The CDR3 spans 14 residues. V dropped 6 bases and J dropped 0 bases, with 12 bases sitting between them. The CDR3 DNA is TGTGCCATCAGAGGCGGGGCGCTCTCCTACGAGCAGTACTTC. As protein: CAIRGGALSYEQYF.

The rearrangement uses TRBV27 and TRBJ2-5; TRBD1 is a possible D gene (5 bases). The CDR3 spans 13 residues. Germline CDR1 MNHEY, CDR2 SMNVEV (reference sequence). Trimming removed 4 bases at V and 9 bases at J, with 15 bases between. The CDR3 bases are TGTGCCAGCAGTTGGGCGGACAAGAGACCCCAGTACTTC. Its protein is CASSWADKRPQYF.

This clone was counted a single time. In DNA form, the CDR3 reads TGCGCCAGCAGCCAACAGGGGTTCGGGTCACCCCTCCACTTT. It codes for CASSQQGFGSPLHF. The chain joins TRBV4-3 to TRBJ1-6; perhaps TRBD1 as D (6 bases). The CDR3 is 14 amino acids. The V gene's germline CDR1 is LGHNA and CDR2 YSLEER. Trimming took off 2 bases at V and 10 bases at J, with 12 bases between the two ends.

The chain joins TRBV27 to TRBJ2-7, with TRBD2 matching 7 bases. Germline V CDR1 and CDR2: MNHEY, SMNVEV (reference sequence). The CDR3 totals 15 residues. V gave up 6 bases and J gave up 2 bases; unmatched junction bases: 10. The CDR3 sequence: CASSPLGSGTYEQYF. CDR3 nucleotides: TGTGCCAGCAGCCCCCTGGGGAGCGGGACCTACGAGCAGTACTTC.

The CDR3 sequence: CASRQGRGVSEAFF. CDR3 bases: TGTGCCAGCCGACAGGGGAGGGGGGTTAGTGAAGCTTTCTTT. The chain combines TRBV6-5 with TRBJ1-1; 8 bases match TRBD1. The CDR3 runs to 14 residues. The germline V gene has CDR1 MNHEY and CDR2 SVGAGI. Trimming at V came to 8 bases and at J to 7 bases, leaving 12 bases not matched to a gene.

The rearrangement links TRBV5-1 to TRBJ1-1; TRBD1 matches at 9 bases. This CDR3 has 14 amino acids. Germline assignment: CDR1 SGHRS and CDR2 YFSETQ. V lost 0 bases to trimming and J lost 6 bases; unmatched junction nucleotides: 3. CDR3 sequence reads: CASSLGTGDPEAFF. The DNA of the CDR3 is TGCGCCAGCAGCTTGGGGACAGGGGATCCTGAAGCTTTCTTT.

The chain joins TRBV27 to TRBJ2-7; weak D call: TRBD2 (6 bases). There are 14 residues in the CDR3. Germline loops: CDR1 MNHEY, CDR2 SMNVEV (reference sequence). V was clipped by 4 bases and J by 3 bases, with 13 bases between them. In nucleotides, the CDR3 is TGTGCCAGCAGTTCTAGCGTTTTACTCTACGAGCAGTACTTC. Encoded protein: CASSSSVLLYEQYF.

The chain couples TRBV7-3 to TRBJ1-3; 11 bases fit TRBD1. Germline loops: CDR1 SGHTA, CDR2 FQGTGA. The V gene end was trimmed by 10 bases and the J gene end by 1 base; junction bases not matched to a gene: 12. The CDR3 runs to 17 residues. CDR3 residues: CATPRVGQGASGNTIYF. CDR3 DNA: TGTGCCACTCCTAGAGTAGGACAGGGGGCTTCTGGAAACACCATATATTTT.

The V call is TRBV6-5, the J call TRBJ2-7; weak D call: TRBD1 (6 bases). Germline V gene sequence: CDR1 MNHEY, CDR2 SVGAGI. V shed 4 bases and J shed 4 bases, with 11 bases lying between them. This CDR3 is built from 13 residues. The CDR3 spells CASSSGQTYEQYV. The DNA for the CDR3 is TGTGCCAGCAGTTCCGGACAGACATACGAGCAGTACGTC.

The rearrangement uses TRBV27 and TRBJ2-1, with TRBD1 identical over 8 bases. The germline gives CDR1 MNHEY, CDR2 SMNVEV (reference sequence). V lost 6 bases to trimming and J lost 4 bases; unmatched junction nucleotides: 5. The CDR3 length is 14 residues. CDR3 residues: CASSDGQGYNEQFF. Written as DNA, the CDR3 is TGTGCCAGCAGCGACGGACAGGGTTACAATGAGCAGTTCTTC.

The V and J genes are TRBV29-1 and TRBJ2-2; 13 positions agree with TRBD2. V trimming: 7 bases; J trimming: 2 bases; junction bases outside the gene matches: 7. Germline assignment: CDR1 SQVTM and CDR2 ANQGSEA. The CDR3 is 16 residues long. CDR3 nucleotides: TGCAGCGCTCGACTAGCGGGGGGAACAAACACCGGGGAGCTGTTTTTT. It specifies CSARLAGGTNTGELFF.

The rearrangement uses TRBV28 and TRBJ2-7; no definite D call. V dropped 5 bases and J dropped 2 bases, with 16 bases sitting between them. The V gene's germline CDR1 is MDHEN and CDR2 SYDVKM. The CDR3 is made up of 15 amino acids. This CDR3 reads CASSLYRFLTYEQYF. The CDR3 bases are TGTGCCAGCAGTCTTTACAGATTCCTTACCTACGAGCAGTACTTC. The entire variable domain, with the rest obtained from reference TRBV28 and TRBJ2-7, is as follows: DVKVTQSSRYLVKRTGEKVFLECVQDMDHENMFWYRQDPGLGLRLIYFSYDVKMKEKGDIPEGYSVSREKKERFSLILESASTNQTSMYLCASSLYRFLTYEQYFGPGTRLTVT.

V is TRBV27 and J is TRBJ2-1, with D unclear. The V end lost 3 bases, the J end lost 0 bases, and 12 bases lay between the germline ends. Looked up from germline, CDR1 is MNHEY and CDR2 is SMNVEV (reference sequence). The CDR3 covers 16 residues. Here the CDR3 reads CASSFRILSSYNEQFF. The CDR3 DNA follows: TGTGCCAGCAGTTTCAGGATCTTGAGCTCCTACAATGAGCAGTTCTTC.

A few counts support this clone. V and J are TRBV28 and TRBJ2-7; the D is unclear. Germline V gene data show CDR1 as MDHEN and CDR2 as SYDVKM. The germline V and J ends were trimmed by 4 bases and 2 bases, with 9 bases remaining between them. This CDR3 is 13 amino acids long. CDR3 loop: CASSWRQAYEQYF. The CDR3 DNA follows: TGTGCCAGCAGTTGGCGTCAGGCCTACGAGCAGTACTTC. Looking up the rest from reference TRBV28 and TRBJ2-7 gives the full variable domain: DVKVTQSSRYLVKRTGEKVFLECVQDMDHENMFWYRQDPGLGLRLIYFSYDVKMKEKGDIPEGYSVSREKKERFSLILESASTNQTSMYLCASSWRQAYEQYFGPGTRLTVT.

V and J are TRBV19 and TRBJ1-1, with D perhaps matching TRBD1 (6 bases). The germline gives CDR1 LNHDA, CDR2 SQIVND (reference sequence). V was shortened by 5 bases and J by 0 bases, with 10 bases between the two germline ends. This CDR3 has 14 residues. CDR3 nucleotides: TGTGCCAGTAGTGTACAGGGTATGAACACTGAAGCTTTCTTT. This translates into CASSVQGMNTEAFF.

The DNA for the CDR3 is TGCGCCAGCAGCCAGGAGGACAGGGGCGGAGAGACCCAGTACTTC. Translated: CASSQEDRGGETQYF. The rearrangement uses TRBV4-1 and TRBJ2-5; 9 nucleotides line up with TRBD1. V shed 3 bases and J 4 bases; nucleotides not matched to a gene: 6. CDR3 length equals 15 residues. Germline-derived CDR1 and CDR2 are MGHRA and YSYEKL.

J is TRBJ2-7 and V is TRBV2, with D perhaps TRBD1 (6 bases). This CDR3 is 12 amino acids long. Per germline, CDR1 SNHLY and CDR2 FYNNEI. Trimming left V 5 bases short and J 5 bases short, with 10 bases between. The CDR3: CASSQTGHEQYF. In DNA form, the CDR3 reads TGTGCCAGCAGTCAAACAGGGCACGAGCAGTACTTC.

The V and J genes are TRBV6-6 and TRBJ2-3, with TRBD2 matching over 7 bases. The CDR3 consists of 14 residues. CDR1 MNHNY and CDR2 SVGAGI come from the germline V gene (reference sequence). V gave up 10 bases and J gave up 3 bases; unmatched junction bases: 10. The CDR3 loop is CATSRRGRTDTQYF. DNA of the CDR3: TGTGCCACCTCCAGGCGGGGGAGGACAGATACGCAGTATTTT.

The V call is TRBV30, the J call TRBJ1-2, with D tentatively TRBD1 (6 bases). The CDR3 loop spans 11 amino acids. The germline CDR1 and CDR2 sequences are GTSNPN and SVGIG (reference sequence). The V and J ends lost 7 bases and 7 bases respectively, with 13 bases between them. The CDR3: CAYKQGGGYTF. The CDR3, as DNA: TGTGCCTACAAACAGGGTGGTGGCTACACCTTC. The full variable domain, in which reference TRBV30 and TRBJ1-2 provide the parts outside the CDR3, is SQTIHQWPATLVQPVGSPLSLECTVEGTSNPNLYWYRQAAGRGLQLLFYSVGIGQISSEVPQNLSASRPQDRQFILSSKKLLLSDSGFYLCAYKQGGGYTFGSGTRLTVV.

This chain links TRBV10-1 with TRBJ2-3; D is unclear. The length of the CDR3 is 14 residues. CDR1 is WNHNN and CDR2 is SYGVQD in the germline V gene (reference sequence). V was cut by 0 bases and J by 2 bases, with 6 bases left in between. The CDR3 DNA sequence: TGCGCCAGCAGTGAGTCGAGGCTCACAGATACGCAGTATTTT. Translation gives CASSESRLTDTQYF.

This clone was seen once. The CDR3 coding sequence is TGCGCCAGCAGCTCCGGGGGGTACACAGATACGCAGTATTTT. Translation: CASSSGGYTDTQYF. The chain employs TRBV4-1 and TRBJ2-3; 7 bases are a match to TRBD2. The CDR3 sequence is 14 residues long. The V segment lost 5 bases and the J segment 2 bases; nucleotides outside the gene matches: 4. Germline CDR1 reads MGHRA; CDR2 reads YSYEKL.

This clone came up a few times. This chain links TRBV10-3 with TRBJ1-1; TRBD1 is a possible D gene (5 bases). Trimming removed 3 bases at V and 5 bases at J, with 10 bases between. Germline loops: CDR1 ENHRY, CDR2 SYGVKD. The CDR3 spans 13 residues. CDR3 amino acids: CAISDAGWTEAFF. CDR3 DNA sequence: TGTGCCATCAGTGATGCAGGGTGGACTGAAGCTTTCTTT.

CDR3 protein: CASSSPRDTQYF. The DNA for the CDR3 is TGTGCCAGCAGCTCCCCGCGCGATACGCAGTATTTT. The rearrangement links TRBV7-9 to TRBJ2-3; D is unresolved. With 4 bases removed from V and 6 bases from J, the gap between germline ends came to 8 bases. The CDR3 has 12 residues. Germline V lookup: CDR1 SEHNR, CDR2 FQNEAQ (reference sequence).

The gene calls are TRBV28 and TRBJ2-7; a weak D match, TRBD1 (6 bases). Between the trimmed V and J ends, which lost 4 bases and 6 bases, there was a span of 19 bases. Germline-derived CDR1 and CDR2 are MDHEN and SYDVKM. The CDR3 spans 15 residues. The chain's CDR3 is CASSSRGHPRGEQYF. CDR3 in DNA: TGTGCCAGCAGTTCTCGGGGACATCCGAGGGGCGAGCAGTACTTC.

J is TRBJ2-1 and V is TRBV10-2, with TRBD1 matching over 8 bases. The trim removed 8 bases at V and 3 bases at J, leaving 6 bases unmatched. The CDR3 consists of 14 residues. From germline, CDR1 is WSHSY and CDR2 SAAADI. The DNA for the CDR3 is TGCGCCAGCGGTACAGGGGGTGACTACAATGAGCAGTTCTTC. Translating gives CASGTGGDYNEQFF.